This entry concerns a single T cell receptor (beta chain). Germline V CDR1 and CDR2: MGHRA, YSYEKL. With 3 bases removed from V and 5 bases from J, the gap between germline ends came to 15 bases. This CDR3 has 15 amino acids. The data derive from a study of cytomegalovirus exposure and HLA in healthy donors. Profiling relied on immunoSEQ multiplex PCR, and the TCRdb table lists in-frame clones only, not all of them. The sample includes under 200,000 clones, about 96% of them seen just once. The sample comprised PBMCs. This TCR came from a woman in her late teens or twenties in good health and CMV-seronegative. The chain couples TRBV4-1 to TRBJ2-3; a possible D gene is TRBD2 (6 bases). CDR3 region: CASSQETRSQDTQYF. The CDR3 nucleotides read TGCGCCAGCAGCCAGGAGACTAGGAGTCAAGATACGCAGTATTTT.